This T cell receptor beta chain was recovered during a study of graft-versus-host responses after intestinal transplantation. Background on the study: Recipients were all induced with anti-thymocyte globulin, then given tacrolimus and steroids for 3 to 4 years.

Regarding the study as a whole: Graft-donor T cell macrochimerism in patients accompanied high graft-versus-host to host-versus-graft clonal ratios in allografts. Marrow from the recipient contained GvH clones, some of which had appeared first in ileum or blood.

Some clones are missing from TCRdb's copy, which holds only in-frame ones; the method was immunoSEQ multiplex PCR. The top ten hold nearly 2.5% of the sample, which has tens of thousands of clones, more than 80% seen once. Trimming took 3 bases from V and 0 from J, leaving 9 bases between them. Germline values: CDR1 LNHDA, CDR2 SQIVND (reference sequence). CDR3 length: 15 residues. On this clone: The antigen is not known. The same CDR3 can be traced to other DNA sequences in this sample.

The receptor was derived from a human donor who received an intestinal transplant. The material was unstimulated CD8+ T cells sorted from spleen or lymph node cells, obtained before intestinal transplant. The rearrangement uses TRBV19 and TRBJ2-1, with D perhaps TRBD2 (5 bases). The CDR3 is CASSISGSSYNEQFF. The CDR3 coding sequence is TGTGCCAGTAGTATCTCTGGGAGCTCCTACAATGAGCAGTTCTTC.